The 21 T cell receptor beta chains presented below share a single source sample, sequenced in a study of regulatory T cells in long-lasting Graves disease. As to time point: newly diagnosed GD, antithyroid drugs for less than 3 months. The TCR library was made from RNA extracted from PBMCs. Investigators prepared the TCR beta libraries by applying iRepertoire HTBI primers and Arm-PCR of CDR3 regions. In TCRdb, the multiplex PCR reads were re-called with MiXCR into one record per CDR3 protein. The sample lists about 310,000 distinct CDR3 sequences, 15% to 20% occurring once. The sequencing here drew on peripheral blood mononuclear cells (PBMCs), taken at new diagnosis, from a patient treated with antithyroid drugs. The origin of the receptors is a female donor with Graves disease.

Ten or more counts support this clonotype. The chain joins TRBV5-5 to TRBJ2-7; D is undetermined. This CDR3 has 14 residues. Trimming shortened V by 0 bases and J by 2 bases, and 9 bases separated the two germline ends. Germline CDR1 is SGHKS and CDR2 is YYEKEE (reference sequence). The CDR3: CASSLVSGTYEQYF. The DNA for the CDR3 is TGTGCCAGCAGCTTGGTATCAGGAACCTACGAGCAGTACTTC.

This clonotype was detected ten times or more. This chain links TRBV20-1 with TRBJ2-1; perhaps TRBD1 as D (5 bases). Between the trimmed V and J ends, which lost 4 bases and 8 bases, there was a span of 12 bases. Germline loops: CDR1 DFQATT, CDR2 SNEGSKA (reference sequence). The CDR3 is made up of 12 amino acids. The CDR3 DNA follows: TGCAGTGCTACCAGGGTGTTGTATGAGCAGTTCTTC. Its translation: CSATRVLYEQFF.

A word on this clonotype: This clone may be a read error of a much larger clone one base away. This rearrangement joins TRBV2 to TRBJ2-1; D remains ambiguous. This CDR3 is 11 amino acids long. CDR1 and CDR2 (germline): SNHLY, FYNNEI. CDR3 bases: TGTGCCATCAGTGATGGATACGAGCAGTTCTTC. Translated, it gives CAISDGYEQFF.

This clonotype appeared a single time. This probably arose from a read error, given a far larger clone one base away. Without the conserved terminal phenylalanine or tryptophan, this CDR3 likely stems from a read error. The limits of the CDR3 on the DNA are not certain, so only TCRdb's listed CDR3 is given. The V and J genes are TRBV12-3 or TRBV12-4 and TRBJ1-2; TRBD1 was called by the table and not checked on the DNA. From its first to its last residue, the CDR3 has 12 amino acids. CDR3 in amino acids: CASSSGTATVPL.

V gene TRBV6-2 or TRBV6-3 combines with J gene TRBJ1-1; 9 bases align to TRBD1. CDR1 and CDR2 from the germline V gene are MNHEY and SVGEGT. V shed 7 bases and J 4 bases; nucleotides not matched to a gene: 10. This CDR3 has 15 amino acids. DNA for the CDR3: TGTGCCAGCATGGTTCACAGGGGGCGCGTCACTGAAGCTTTCTTT. It is translated as CASMVHRGRVTEAFF.

This clonotype was seen many times. The V call is TRBV3-1, the J call TRBJ2-7, with TRBD1 as a possible D gene (5 bases). Looked up from germline, CDR1 is LGHDT and CDR2 is YNNKEL (reference sequence). The V and J ends lost 0 bases and 5 bases respectively, with 17 bases between them. CDR3 length: 16 residues. The CDR3 loop reads CASSQESPGRADEQYF. For the CDR3, the DNA is TGTGCCAGCAGCCAAGAATCCCCGGGCAGGGCGGACGAGCAGTACTTC.

The chain uses TRBV19 and TRBJ2-7; weak D call: TRBD2 (5 bases). The length of the CDR3 is 13 residues. Germline CDR1 and CDR2: LNHDA and SQIVND (reference sequence). V was cut by 5 bases and J by 6 bases, with 14 bases left in between. CDR3: CASSLLMGAEQYF. In DNA form, the CDR3 reads TGTGCCAGTAGTCTCCTCATGGGAGCCGAGCAGTACTTC.

This clonotype has ten or more counts. The genes are TRBV12-3 or TRBV12-4 and TRBJ2-7; 8 nucleotides match TRBD2. The CDR3 has 15 amino acids. Unmatched junction bases numbered 9, after V lost 4 bases and J lost 4 bases. The CDR3 protein is CASSSISGGIYEQYF. The CDR3 nucleotides are TGTGCCAGCAGTTCTATAAGCGGGGGAATTTACGAGCAGTACTTC.

By frequency in the sample, this clonotype is medium-sized. V gene TRBV12-3 or TRBV12-4 combines with J gene TRBJ1-2, with D perhaps TRBD1 (5 bases). This CDR3 region has 13 residues. Deletions cut 6 bases from V and 4 bases from J, with 12 bases between. The chain's CDR3 is CASSPGSPYGYTF. As DNA, the CDR3 is TGTGCCAGCAGCCCAGGGAGCCCCTATGGCTACACCTTC.

This clonotype was seen ten or more times. The rearrangement links TRBV20-1 to TRBJ2-1; D gene ambiguous. V lost 7 bases and J lost 8, with 9 bases in between. The germline gives CDR1 DFQATT, CDR2 SNEGSKA (reference sequence). This CDR3 comprises 10 residues. This CDR3 is CSVGYDEQFF. As DNA, the CDR3 is TGCAGTGTTGGGTACGATGAGCAGTTCTTC.

This clonotype occurred many times. V is TRBV2 and J is TRBJ1-1; 9 bases align to TRBD1. The CDR3 runs to 19 residues. From germline, CDR1 is SNHLY and CDR2 FYNNEI. Trimming at V came to 6 bases and at J to 6 bases, leaving 23 bases not matched to a gene. The CDR3, as DNA: TGTGCCAGCAGGGTCCCCGGGACAGGGTACCGCCCAAACGTCGCTGAAGCTTTCTTT. It yields the protein CASRVPGTGYRPNVAEAFF.

The V call is TRBV30, the J call TRBJ2-2; no clear D. This CDR3 spans 13 amino acids. The V end was cut by 2 bases, the J end by 4 bases, with 8 bases between. Germline CDR1 GTSNPN, CDR2 SVGIG (reference sequence). CDR3 sequence: CAWSLLSTGELFF. DNA of the CDR3: TGTGCCTGGAGTCTCCTCTCCACCGGGGAGCTGTTTTTT. The full variable domain, rest sourced from reference TRBV30 and TRBJ2-2, is SQTIHQWPATLVQPVGSPLSLECTVEGTSNPNLYWYRQAAGRGLQLLFYSVGIGQISSEVPQNLSASRPQDRQFILSSKKLLLSDSGFYLCAWSLLSTGELFFGEGSRLTVL.

This clonotype was recorded at least ten times. The genes are TRBV6-1 and TRBJ1-1; no reliable D call. Germline V gives CDR1 MNHNS, CDR2 SASEGT. This CDR3 is 15 amino acids long. Trimming stripped 1 base from V and 1 base from J, with 10 bases between. The CDR3 bases are TGTGCCAGCAGTGAAGGCGGACTGACGAACACTGAAGCTTTCTTT. Protein: CASSEGGLTNTEAFF.

This clonotype came up many times. The rearrangement uses TRBV19 and TRBJ1-2; D remains ambiguous. V was shortened by 4 bases and J by 5 bases, with 14 bases between the two germline ends. Germline CDR1 is LNHDA and CDR2 is SQIVND (reference sequence). The CDR3 runs to 14 residues. For the CDR3, the DNA is TGTGCCAGTAGTAACACCGGGCCTCCATATGGCTACACCTTC. It translates to CASSNTGPPYGYTF.

This clonotype was observed at least ten times. The chain employs TRBV20-1 and TRBJ2-5, with 7 bases aligning to TRBD1. Germline assignment: CDR1 DFQATT and CDR2 SNEGSKA (reference sequence). V shed 1 base and J 5 bases; nucleotides not matched to a gene: 1. The CDR3 totals 12 residues. CDR3 nucleotide sequence: TGCAGTGCTAGAGTCAGGGGGGAGACCCAGTACTTC. Its translation is CSARVRGETQYF.

In its sample, this clonotype was seen many times. V gene TRBV12-3 or TRBV12-4 combines with J gene TRBJ2-1, with 11 bases identical to TRBD2. J was trimmed by 4 bases and V by 6 bases; bases with no gene match: 23. The CDR3 runs 21 residues. The CDR3: CASSPLPRLAGYSVWYNEQFF. As DNA, the CDR3 is TGTGCCAGCAGCCCCCTCCCGCGACTAGCGGGATACTCGGTCTGGTACAATGAGCAGTTCTTC.

About this clonotype: A read error is possible here, since a much larger clone lies one base away. The chain employs TRBV28 and TRBJ2-3; TRBD2 matches at 12 bases. The V segment lost 3 bases and the J segment 4 bases; nucleotides outside the gene matches: 2. The germline gives CDR1 MDHEN, CDR2 SYDVKM. The CDR3 is 15 residues long. CDR3 bases: TGTGCCAGCAGTTTGACTAGCGGGAGTCCAGATACGCAGTATTTT. Encoded protein: CASSLTSGSPDTQYF.

This clonotype was picked up many times. V is TRBV11-3 and J is TRBJ1-1, with a weak D call TRBD1 (5 bases). The CDR3 extends over 13 amino acids. V was cut by 8 bases and J by 5 bases, with 15 bases left in between. Germline assignment: CDR1 SGHNT and CDR2 YENEEA. The CDR3 protein is CASLPGEGTEAFF. Written as DNA, the CDR3 is TGTGCCAGCCTCCCTGGGGAGGGGACTGAAGCTTTCTTT.

In its sample, this clonotype was seen a few times. V is TRBV20-1 and J is TRBJ2-5, with D perhaps assigned TRBD1 or TRBD2 (5 bases each). CDR1 is DFQATT and CDR2 is SNEGSKA in the germline V gene (reference sequence). Trimming cost V 5 bases and J 1 base, with 14 bases left between them. CDR3 length: 14 amino acids. CDR3 sequence (DNA): TGCAGTGCTCCGATCACGGGGACCCAAGAGACCCAGTACTTC. Its protein is CSAPITGTQETQYF.

The gene calls are TRBV20-1 and TRBJ1-5; D unresolved. The germline V gene encodes CDR1 DFQATT and CDR2 SNEGSKA (reference sequence). V was trimmed by 4 bases and J by 2 bases, leaving 9 bases between them. CDR3 size: 13 residues. The CDR3 spells CSAIPDGNQPQHF. The CDR3 nucleotides are TGCAGTGCTATCCCGGACGGCAATCAGCCCCAGCATTTT.

This clonotype has ten or more counts. CDR3 amino acids: CASSRGRSYGYTF. The CDR3 nucleotides are TGTGCCAGCAGCCGGGGACGGAGCTATGGCTACACCTTC. The chain carries TRBV12-3 or TRBV12-4 and TRBJ1-2; possibly TRBD1 for D (5 bases). V was trimmed by 6 bases and J by 4 bases, leaving 12 bases between them. CDR3 length: 13 amino acids.